This TCR beta chain is drawn from a study of T cells in Graves' hyperthyroidism and ophthalmopathy. Findings and limits, study-wide: The model made its ophthalmopathy prediction, and onset followed a median approximately 6 months later. Blood also carried most thyroid clonotypes expanded above 0.001.

It was less than 13 ml of fresh peripheral blood that supplied the PBMCs. RNA transcripts yielded amplified TCR beta CDR3 regions. The study used the HTBI primer set for a first-round RT-PCR of the TCR CDR3. From the multiplex PCR reads, TCRdb called clonotypes with MiXCR, one entry per CDR3 protein. The sample lists 400,000 to 500,000 distinct CDR3 sequences, around 15% seen once, with around 5.3% in the top ten. A remark on this clonotype: Its antigen is still unknown.

What was sequenced was blood. This TCR came from a woman younger than 30 with Graves' hyperthyroidism.

For the CDR3, the DNA is TGTGCCAGCAGTTTTTCCTCACCGGGACACCCGCGGGGCTACACCTTC. Amino acid sequence: CASSFSSPGHPRGYTF. V and J are TRBV27 and TRBJ1-2, with a weak D call TRBD1 (6 bases). The V gene's germline CDR1 is MNHEY and CDR2 SMNVEV (reference sequence). CDR3 length: 16 amino acids. Trimming took off 3 bases at V and 8 bases at J, with 22 bases between the two ends.